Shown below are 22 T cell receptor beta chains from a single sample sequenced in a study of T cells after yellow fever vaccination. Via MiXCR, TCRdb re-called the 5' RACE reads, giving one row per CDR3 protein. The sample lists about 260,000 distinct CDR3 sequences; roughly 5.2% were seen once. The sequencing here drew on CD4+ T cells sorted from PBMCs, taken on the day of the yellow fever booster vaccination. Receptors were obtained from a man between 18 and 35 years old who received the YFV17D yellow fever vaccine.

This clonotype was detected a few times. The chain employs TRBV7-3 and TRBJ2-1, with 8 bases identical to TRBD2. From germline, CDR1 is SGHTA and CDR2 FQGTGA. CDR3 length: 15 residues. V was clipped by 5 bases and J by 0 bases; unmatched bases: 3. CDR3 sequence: CASSGAGASYNEQFF. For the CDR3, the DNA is TGTGCCAGCAGCGGAGCGGGGGCCTCCTACAATGAGCAGTTCTTC.

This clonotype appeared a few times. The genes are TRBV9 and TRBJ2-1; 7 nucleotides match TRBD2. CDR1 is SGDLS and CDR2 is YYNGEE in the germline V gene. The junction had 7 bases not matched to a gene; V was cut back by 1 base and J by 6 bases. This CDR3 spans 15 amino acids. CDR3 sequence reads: CASSVNLRGSNEQFF. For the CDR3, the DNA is TGTGCCAGCAGCGTAAATTTGCGGGGGAGCAATGAGCAGTTCTTC.

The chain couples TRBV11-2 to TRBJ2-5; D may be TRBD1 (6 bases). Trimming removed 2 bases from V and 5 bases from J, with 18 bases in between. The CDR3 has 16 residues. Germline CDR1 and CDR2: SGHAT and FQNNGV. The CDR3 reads CASSLNREVATETQYF. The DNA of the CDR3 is TGTGCCAGCAGCTTAAACAGGGAAGTCGCTACGGAGACCCAGTACTTC.

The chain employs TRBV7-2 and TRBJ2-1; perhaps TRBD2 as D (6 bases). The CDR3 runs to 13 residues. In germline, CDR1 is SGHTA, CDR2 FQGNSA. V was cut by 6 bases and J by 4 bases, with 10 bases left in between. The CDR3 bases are TGTGCCAGCAGGTCTGGGGGGTACAATGAGCAGTTCTTC. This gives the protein CASRSGGYNEQFF.

Here the CDR3 DNA reads TGCAGCGCTCACCGGGACAGGGGACAAGAGACCCAGTACTTC. Its translation is CSAHRDRGQETQYF. This chain connects TRBV29-1 to TRBJ2-5; 10 positions agree with TRBD1. This CDR3 is 14 amino acids long. Germline V gene data show CDR1 as SQVTM and CDR2 as ANQGSEA. The V and J ends lost 7 bases and 2 bases, in that order; junction bases with no gene match: 7.

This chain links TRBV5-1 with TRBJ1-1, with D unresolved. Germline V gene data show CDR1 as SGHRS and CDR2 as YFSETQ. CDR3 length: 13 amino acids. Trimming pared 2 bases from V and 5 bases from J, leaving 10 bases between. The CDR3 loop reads CASSFGDSTEAFF. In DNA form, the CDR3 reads TGCGCCAGCAGCTTTGGGGATTCAACTGAAGCTTTCTTT.

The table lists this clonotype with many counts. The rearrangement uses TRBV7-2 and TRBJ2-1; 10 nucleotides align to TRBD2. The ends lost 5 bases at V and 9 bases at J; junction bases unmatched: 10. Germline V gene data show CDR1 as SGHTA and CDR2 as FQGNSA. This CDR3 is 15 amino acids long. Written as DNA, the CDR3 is TGTGCCAGCAGCATTAGCGGGGGGATCCGTCCTGAGCAGTTCTTC. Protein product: CASSISGGIRPEQFF.

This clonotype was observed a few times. CDR3 protein: CASSQGPDSNQPQHF. The CDR3 nucleotides read TGTGCCAGCAGCCAAGGGCCGGATAGCAATCAGCCCCAGCATTTT. The rearrangement joins TRBV3-1 to TRBJ1-5; unclear D gene. Per germline, CDR1 LGHDT and CDR2 YNNKEL (reference sequence). The CDR3 contains 15 residues. Trimming removed 1 base from V and 0 bases from J, with 7 bases in between.

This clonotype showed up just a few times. CDR3 amino acids: CSAREARGTNQPQHF. CDR3 coding DNA: TGCAGTGCTAGAGAGGCCAGGGGGACCAATCAGCCCCAGCATTTT. This rearrangement joins TRBV20-1 to TRBJ1-5; 7 bases map to TRBD1. Losses at the gene ends were 0 bases for V and 3 bases for J; bases not matched to a gene: 5. In germline, CDR1 is DFQATT, CDR2 SNEGSKA (reference sequence). The CDR3 length is 15 residues.

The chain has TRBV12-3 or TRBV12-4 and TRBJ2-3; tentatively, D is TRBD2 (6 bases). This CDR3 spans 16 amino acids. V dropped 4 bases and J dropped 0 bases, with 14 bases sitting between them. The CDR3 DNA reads TGTGCCAGCAGTTCGGGACTGGGACGGAGCACAGATACGCAGTATTTT. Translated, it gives CASSSGLGRSTDTQYF.

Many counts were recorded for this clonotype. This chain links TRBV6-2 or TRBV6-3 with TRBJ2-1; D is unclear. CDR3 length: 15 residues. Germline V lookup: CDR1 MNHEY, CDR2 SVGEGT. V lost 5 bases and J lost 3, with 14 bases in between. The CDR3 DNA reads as TGTGCCAGCAGTGACCCGAGTCTGGGCTACAATGAGCAGTTCTTC. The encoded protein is CASSDPSLGYNEQFF.

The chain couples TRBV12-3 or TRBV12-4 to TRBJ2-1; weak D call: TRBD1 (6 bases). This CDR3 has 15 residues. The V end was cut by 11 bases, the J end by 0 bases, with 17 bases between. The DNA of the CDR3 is TGTGCCGGATCGACAGGAATTAGCTCCTACAATGAGCAGTTCTTC. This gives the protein CAGSTGISSYNEQFF.

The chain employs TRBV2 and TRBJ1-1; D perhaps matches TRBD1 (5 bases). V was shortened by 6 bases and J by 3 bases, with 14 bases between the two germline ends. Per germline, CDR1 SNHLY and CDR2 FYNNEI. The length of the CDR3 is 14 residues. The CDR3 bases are TGTGCCAGCAGCGGTGAGAAGGGGTACACTGAAGCTTTCTTT. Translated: CASSGEKGYTEAFF.

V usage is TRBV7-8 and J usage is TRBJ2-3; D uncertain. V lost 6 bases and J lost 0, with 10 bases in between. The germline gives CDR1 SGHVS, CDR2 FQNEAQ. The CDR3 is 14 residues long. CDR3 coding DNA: TGTGCCAGCAGGTCGAGAAGGAGCACAGATACGCAGTATTTT. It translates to CASRSRRSTDTQYF.

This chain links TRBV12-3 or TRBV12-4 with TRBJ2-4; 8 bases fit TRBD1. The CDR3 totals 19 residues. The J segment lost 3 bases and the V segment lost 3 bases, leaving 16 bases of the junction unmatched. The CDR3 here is CASSFLDRDPIYDKNIQYF. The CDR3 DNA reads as TGTGCCAGCAGTTTTTTGGACAGGGATCCTATTTATGACAAAAACATTCAGTACTTC.

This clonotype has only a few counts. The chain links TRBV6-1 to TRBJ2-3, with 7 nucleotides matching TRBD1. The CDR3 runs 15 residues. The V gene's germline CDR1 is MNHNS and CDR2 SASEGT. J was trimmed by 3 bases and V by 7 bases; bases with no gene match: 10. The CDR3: CASNLQGLGTDTQYF. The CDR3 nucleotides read TGTGCCAGCAACCTACAGGGGCTGGGGACAGATACGCAGTATTTT.

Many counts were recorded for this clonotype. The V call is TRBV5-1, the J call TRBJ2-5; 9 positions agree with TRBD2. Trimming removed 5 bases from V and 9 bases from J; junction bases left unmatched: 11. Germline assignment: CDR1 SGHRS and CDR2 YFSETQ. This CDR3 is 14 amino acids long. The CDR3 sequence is CASSVSSGNGAQYF. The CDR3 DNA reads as TGCGCCAGCAGTGTGTCTAGCGGGAACGGGGCCCAGTACTTC.

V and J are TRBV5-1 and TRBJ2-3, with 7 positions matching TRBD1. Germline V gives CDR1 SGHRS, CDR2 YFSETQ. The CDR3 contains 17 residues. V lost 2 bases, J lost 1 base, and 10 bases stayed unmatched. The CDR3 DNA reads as TGCGCCAGCAGCTTTGCCGTACAGGGGTTTGGCACAGATACGCAGTATTTT. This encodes CASSFAVQGFGTDTQYF.

CDR3 DNA: TGCGCCAGCAGCCAAGATGGCGGGGGGGACGAGACCCAGTACTTC. Protein: CASSQDGGGDETQYF. This rearrangement joins TRBV4-1 to TRBJ2-5; 9 nucleotides line up with TRBD2. This CDR3 has 15 amino acids. The V gene's germline CDR1 is MGHRA and CDR2 YSYEKL. V dropped 0 bases and J dropped 5; count of bases not matched to a gene: 4.

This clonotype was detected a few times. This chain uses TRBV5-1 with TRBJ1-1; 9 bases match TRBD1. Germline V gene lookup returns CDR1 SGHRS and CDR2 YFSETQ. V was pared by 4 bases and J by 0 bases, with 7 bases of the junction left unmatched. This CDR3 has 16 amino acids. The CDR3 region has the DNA TGCGCCAGCAGCCCTGACAGGGGGAACATGAACACTGAAGCTTTCTTT. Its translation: CASSPDRGNMNTEAFF.

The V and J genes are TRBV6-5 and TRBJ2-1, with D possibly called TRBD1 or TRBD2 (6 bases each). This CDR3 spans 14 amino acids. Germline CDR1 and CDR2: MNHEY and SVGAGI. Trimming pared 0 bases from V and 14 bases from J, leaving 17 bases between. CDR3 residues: CASSYSILGGLEFF. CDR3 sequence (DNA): TGTGCCAGCAGTTACTCGATATTAGGGGGACTTGAGTTCTTC.

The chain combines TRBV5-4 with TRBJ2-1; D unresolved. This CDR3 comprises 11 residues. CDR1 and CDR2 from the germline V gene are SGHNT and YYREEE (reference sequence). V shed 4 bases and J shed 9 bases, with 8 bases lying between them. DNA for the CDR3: TGTGCCAGCAGCCTCCTCGGTGAGCAGTTCTTC. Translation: CASSLLGEQFF. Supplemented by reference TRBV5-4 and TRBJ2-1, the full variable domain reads ETGVTQSPTHLIKTRGQQVTLRCSSQSGHNTVSWYQQALGQGPQFIFQYYREEENGRGNFPPRFSGLQFPNYSSELNVNALELDDSALYLCASSLLGEQFFGPGTRLTVL.